This T cell receptor beta chain was found in a study of blood T cell repertoires in COVID-19. Cohort allocation depended upon clinical history that participants reported. TCRdb's copy holds only in-frame clones and misses some; the assay was immunoSEQ multiplex PCR. The sample holds some 260,000 clones, around 86% seen once. With 1 base removed from V and 2 bases from J, the gap between germline ends came to 14 bases. This CDR3 is built from 16 residues. Germline V CDR1 and CDR2: PRHDT, FYEKMQ (reference sequence). Input material: PBMCs or T cells enriched from blood (not recorded which). The sequence came from a man aged 40-55 years who had recovered from COVID-19. V is TRBV13 and J is TRBJ1-2, with no clear D. The CDR3 nucleotides read TGTGCCAGCAGCTTAGCCCGACAACTCCCCAACTATGGCTACACCTTC. As protein: CASSLARQLPNYGYTF.